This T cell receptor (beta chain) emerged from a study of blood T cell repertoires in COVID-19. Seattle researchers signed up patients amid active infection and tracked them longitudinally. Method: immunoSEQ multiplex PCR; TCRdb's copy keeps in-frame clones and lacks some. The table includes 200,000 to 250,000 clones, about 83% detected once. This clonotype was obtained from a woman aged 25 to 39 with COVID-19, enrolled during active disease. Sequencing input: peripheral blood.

This CDR3 is CASSATGGTYEQYF. CDR3 in DNA: TGTGCCAGCAGCGCGACAGGGGGGACCTACGAGCAGTACTTC. The chain employs TRBV9 and TRBJ2-7, with 9 bases identical to TRBD1. The CDR3 runs 14 residues. Germline V lookup: CDR1 SGDLS, CDR2 YYNGEE. V dropped 3 bases and J dropped 2; count of bases not matched to a gene: 3. Looking up the rest from reference TRBV9 and TRBJ2-7 gives the full variable domain: DSGVTQTPKHLITATGQRVTLRCSPRSGDLSVYWYQQSLDQGLQFLIQYYNGEERAKGNILERFSAQQFPDLHSELNLSSLELGDSALYFCASSATGGTYEQYFGPGTRLTVT.